This TCR beta chain was observed in a study of blood T cell repertoires in COVID-19. The CDR3 extends over 13 amino acids. The germline V gene has CDR1 MNHEY and CDR2 SMNVEV (reference sequence). V was clipped by 6 bases and J by 4 bases, with 12 bases between them. Adults between roughly 18 and 100 years of age took part from 20 to 25 US areas. Categorization into cohorts depended on clinical history that participants reported. TCRdb's table, derived via immunoSEQ multiplex PCR, lists solely in-frame clones and lacks some. Of over 200,000 clones in the sample, just under 90% were seen once. The specimen was PBMCs or T cells enriched from blood (not recorded which). V usage is TRBV27 and J usage is TRBJ1-2; weak D call: TRBD1 (6 bases). This TCR derives from a woman aged 25 to 39 with acute COVID-19. CDR3 sequence reads: CASRLGTLYGYTF. In nucleotides, the CDR3 is TGTGCCAGCAGACTCGGGACACTCTATGGCTACACCTTC.